The subject of this entry is one T cell receptor (beta chain). Its antigen is still unknown. The data derive from a study of long-term antiretroviral therapy in people with HIV. The wider study: Specimens dating back about a decade before the 2015 immediate-ART recommendation are the oldest included. General study findings and limits: Pre-ART-expanded clones dominated the repertoire at all time points.

Sequencing relied on immunoSEQ assay v3.0, run at survey level. The assay was immunoSEQ multiplex PCR, and TCRdb's table has in-frame clones only and misses some. The sample lists around 43,000 clones; approximately 94% were seen once. The CDR3 is 16 residues long. The ends lost 4 bases at V and 0 bases at J; junction bases unmatched: 5. Germline CDR1 is WSHSY and CDR2 is SAAADI. The chain carries TRBV10-2 and TRBJ2-3; 9 nucleotides agree with TRBD2. Source: unsorted PBMCs, taken approximately 9.5 years after starting antiretroviral therapy. The TCR was taken from a young man with HIV. The CDR3 loop is CASSASGGLSTDTQYF. The CDR3 nucleotides are TGCGCCAGCAGTGCAAGCGGGGGGTTAAGCACAGATACGCAGTATTTT.